These T cell receptor beta chains were read from a single sample in a study of blood T cell repertoires in COVID-19. Sequenced by immunoSEQ multiplex PCR; TCRdb stores in-frame clones only, minus some. The top ten hold around 8% of the sample, which has about 120,000 clones, more than 80% seen once. The sample taken for sequencing was peripheral blood. These receptors were taken from a woman in her forties with acute or convalescent COVID-19. The CDR3 runs from the conserved cysteine through the conserved F or W. The D gene is left open where the match is weak. Rows may omit the clone size; those that give it use once, few, many or a size class.

abundance,j_gene,d_gene,v_gene,CDR3nt,CDR3aa
once,TRBJ1-1,TRBD1,TRBV5-3,TGTGCCAGAAGGCCGGGACAGGGGGCCACTGAAGCTTTCTTT,CARRPGQGATEAFF
-,TRBJ2-1,TRBD2,TRBV4-2,TGTGCCAGCAGCCAAGCCCCGACTAGCGGGGGGGCCAATGAGCAGTTCTTC,CASSQAPTSGGANEQFF
-,TRBJ1-6,TRBD1,TRBV4-3,TGCGCCAGCAGCCACGGACAGGGTGGTTCACCCCTCCACTTT,CASSHGQGGSPLHF
-,TRBJ2-7,TRBD1,TRBV29-1,TGCAGCGTTATTCGGGACAGGGGCTACGAGCAGTACTTC,CSVIRDRGYEQYF
-,TRBJ1-1,-,TRBV15,TGTGCCACCAGCAGAGATGGCGGGCGGAACACTGAAGCTTTCTTT,CATSRDGGRNTEAFF
-,TRBJ1-2,TRBD1,TRBV19,TGTGCCAGTAGGGGACAGCTCTCCACTAACTATGGCTACACCTTC,CASRGQLSTNYGYTF
-,TRBJ2-5,-,TRBV12-3/TRBV12-4,TGTGCCAGCAGTCAAAGCGGGGAGACCCAGTACTTC,CASSQSGETQYF
-,TRBJ2-1,TRBD2,TRBV5-1,TGCGCCAGCAGCTCCGGGCCCGGGGGGTCCAATGAGCAGTTCTTC,CASSSGPGGSNEQFF
-,TRBJ2-2,TRBD1,TRBV2,TGTGCCAGCAGGCGGACAGGGGGGCAAACCGGGGAGCTGTTTTTT,CASRRTGGQTGELFF
-,TRBJ1-2,-,TRBV7-8,TGTGCCAGCAGCTTACCGCAGGGGTCCCTCTATGGCTACACCTTC,CASSLPQGSLYGYTF
-,TRBJ1-3,-,TRBV9,TGTGCCAGCACGGCCCCCGCGGGGGGGACTGGAAACACCATATATTTT,CASTAPAGGTGNTIYF
few,TRBJ2-7,-,TRBV13,TGTGCCAGCAGCCTAAAGGGACACATCTACGAGCAGTACTTC,CASSLKGHIYEQYF
-,TRBJ1-3,TRBD1,TRBV5-1,TGCGCCAGCAGCGCCAGGGGGCTGTTTGGAAACACCATATATTTT,CASSARGLFGNTIYF
many,TRBJ2-7,TRBD1,TRBV9,TGTGCCAGCAGCACACTTCCCCGGGACAGCTCCTACGAGCAGTACTTC,CASSTLPRDSSYEQYF
-,TRBJ2-3,TRBD2,TRBV29-1,TGCAGCGTTAGTGGACTAGCGGGGGGGCCCGGCACAGATACGCAGTATTTT,CSVSGLAGGPGTDTQYF
-,TRBJ1-1,TRBD1,TRBV9,TGTGCCAGCAGCGTGGACAGGGACACTGAAGCTTTCTTT,CASSVDRDTEAFF
-,TRBJ2-1,TRBD1,TRBV5-1,TGCGCCAGCAGCTTAACTACGACAGGGAACAATGAGCAGTTCTTC,CASSLTTTGNNEQFF
few,TRBJ1-5,TRBD1,TRBV2,TGTGCCAGCACTCCCTGGACAGGGGGCAATCAGCCCCAGCATTTT,CASTPWTGGNQPQHF
-,TRBJ2-5,-,TRBV19,TGTGCCAGTAGTAGATTTTCGGGACAAAAGACCCAGTACTTC,CASSRFSGQKTQYF
once,TRBJ1-2,TRBD1,TRBV29-1,TGCAGCGTGGCTCGTGGACAGGGGAGCTATGGCTACACCTTC,CSVARGQGSYGYTF
-,TRBJ2-7,TRBD1,TRBV18,TGTGCCAGCTCACCAAGCGGACAGGGCTCCGAGCAGTACTTC,CASSPSGQGSEQYF
-,TRBJ2-1,TRBD2,TRBV2,TGTGCCAGCAGTCCCGGACTAGCGGGGGGGCGAAATGAGCAGTTCTTC,CASSPGLAGGRNEQFF
-,TRBJ1-6,-,TRBV30,TGTGCCTGGAGGATACAGGGAATTAATTCACCCCTCCACTTT,CAWRIQGINSPLHF
-,TRBJ1-2,TRBD1,TRBV12-3/TRBV12-4,TGTGCCGTACAGGGGGTGAACTATGGCTACACCTTC,CAVQGVNYGYTF